Below, 5 T cell receptor delta chains from the same sample are listed, as sequenced in a study of Vγ9Vδ2 T cells in congenital toxoplasmosis. cDNA was made by template-switch reverse transcription with TRGC- and TRDC-specific primers in one tube. Both the TRGC1 and TRGC2 constant genes were targeted by the TRGC primer. With CATT, TCRdb re-called clones from the reads. Among approximately 600 delta-chain clones, approximately 30% were seen once, and the ten largest hold around a quarter. Sequenced: gamma-delta T cells from blood. The receptors were gathered from a child younger than 10 born to a mother with Toxoplasma gondii infection during pregnancy, either congenitally infected or uninfected (not recorded which).

A note on this clone: This DNA's translation differs at residue 8 from TCRdb's protein, which comes from a much larger clone; a read error is likely, and the protein shown is translated from the DNA. The chain joins TRDV2 to TRDJ1; D not resolved. The J gene, missing from TCRdb, was assigned here through DNA to germline matching. The germline CDR1 and CDR2 sequences are GEAIGNYY and EKD. Trimming stripped 0 bases from V and 3 bases from J, with 13 bases between. CDR3 length: 15 amino acids. The CDR3 sequence is CACDTVGPRADKLIF. The DNA of the CDR3 is TGTGCCTGTGACACCGTGGGCCCCCGTGCCGATAAACTCATCTTT.

This clone was picked up a small number of times. It differs at one base from a far larger clone, so likely a read error. The rearrangement joins TRDV1 to TRDJ1; 7 bases are a match to TRDD3. The germline gives CDR1 TSWWSYY, CDR2 QGS. This CDR3 has 24 residues. The CDR3 reads CALGEPSVVSLPPRGIRWTDKPIF. The CDR3 DNA is TGTGCTCTTGGGGAACCGTCCGTAGTGAGTCTACCTCCACGGGGGATTCGGTGGACCGATAAACCCATCTTT.

In the case of this clone: This likely came from a read error, as a far larger clone is one base away. The J gene is TRDJ1, the V gene TRDV2; 7 positions agree with TRDD3. V dropped 5 bases and J dropped 0; count of bases not matched to a gene: 20. CDR1 and CDR2 (germline): GEAIGNYY, EKD. The CDR3 extends over 19 amino acids. The CDR3, as DNA: TGTGCCTGTGCCACAGGGAGGATACGCGGCGAATTGTACACCGATAAACTCATCTTT. Translation gives CACATGRIRGELYTDKLIF.

By share, this clone counts as large. V is TRDV1 and J is TRDJ1, with a weak D call TRDD3 (6 bases). The CDR3 sequence is 24 residues long. CDR1 and CDR2 from the germline V gene are TSWWSYY and QGS. The V and J ends lost 3 bases and 2 bases respectively, with 40 bases between them. This chain's CDR3 is CALGDPSSTTPSVIYGGGTDKLIF. In DNA form, the CDR3 reads TGTGCTCTTGGGGACCCCTCCTCTACTACTCCAAGCGTCATATACGGGGGGGGAACCGATAAACTCATCTTT.

With regard to this clone: A far larger clone is just one base off, so this is likely a read error. This chain uses TRDV2 with TRDJ1, with D tentatively TRDD3 (5 bases). The J gene was not available in TCRdb and was assigned here by matching the DNA to germline segments. Germline CDR1 and CDR2: GEAIGNYY and EKD. V gave up 2 bases and J gave up 7 bases, with 28 bases separating them. The CDR3 has 18 residues. CDR3 sequence (DNA): TGTGCCTGTGACAAACCCGGGATGGGGCAAAACCTAGACGGTAAACTCATCTTT. Protein: CACDKPGMGQNLDGKLIF.